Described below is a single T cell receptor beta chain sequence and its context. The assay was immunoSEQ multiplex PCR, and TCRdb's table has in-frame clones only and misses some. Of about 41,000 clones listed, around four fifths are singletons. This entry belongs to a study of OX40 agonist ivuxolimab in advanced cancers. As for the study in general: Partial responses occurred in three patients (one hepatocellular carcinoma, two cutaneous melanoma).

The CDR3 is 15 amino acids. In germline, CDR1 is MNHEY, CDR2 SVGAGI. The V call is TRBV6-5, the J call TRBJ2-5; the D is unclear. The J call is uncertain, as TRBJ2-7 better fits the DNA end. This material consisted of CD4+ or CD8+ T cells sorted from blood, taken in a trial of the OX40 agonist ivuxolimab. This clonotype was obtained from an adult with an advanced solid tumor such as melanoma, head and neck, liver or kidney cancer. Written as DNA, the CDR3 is TGTGCCAGCAGTTTCCTAGGGCCGAGCTCCTACGAGCAGTACTTC. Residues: CASSFLGPSSYEQYF.